Below, 13 T cell receptor beta chains from the same sample are listed, as sequenced in a study of blood T cell repertoires in COVID-19 (dated by TCRdb to about 2020). The protocol used for the library was the immunoSEQ multiplex PCR assay. TCRdb holds this immuneACCESS table with in-frame rearrangements only. Some clones are missing; in checked studies, unresolved V genes explain under half, and the rest has no known cause. In all, the sample holds under 450,000 clones, and about nine tenths of those were seen once. About 0.78% of the sample goes to the ten largest clones. The sample taken for sequencing was PBMCs or T cells enriched from blood (not recorded which). Source of these receptors: a woman in her thirties or forties who had been exposed to COVID-19.

This chain joins TRBV3-1 (or the pseudogene TRBV3-2) and TRBJ2-7, with no clear D. The CDR3 is 15 amino acids. Trimming removed 0 bases at V and 4 bases at J, with 13 bases between. Germline V gene data show CDR1 as LGHDT and CDR2 as YNNKEL (reference sequence). The CDR3 sequence is CASSQEGVLSYEQYF. CDR3 coding DNA: TGTGCCAGCAGCCAAGAGGGCGTACTCAGTTACGAGCAGTACTTC.

The chain links TRBV24-1 to TRBJ1-1; D may be TRBD1 (6 bases). Per germline, CDR1 KGHDR and CDR2 SFDVKD. This CDR3 has 13 residues. V was pared by 4 bases and J by 5 bases, with 10 bases between. In DNA form, the CDR3 reads TGTGCCACCAGTGACAACAGGGTTACTGAAGCTTTCTTT. Translated, it gives CATSDNRVTEAFF.

The genes are TRBV11-2 and TRBJ2-5; a weak D match, TRBD2 (6 bases). This CDR3 comprises 15 residues. Trimming removed 4 bases at V and 4 bases at J, with 16 bases between. In germline, CDR1 is SGHAT, CDR2 FQNNGV. In DNA form, the CDR3 reads TGTGCCAGCAGCTGGACCGGGGGTTCTAGAGAGACCCAGTACTTC. This encodes CASSWTGGSRETQYF. Based on the CDR3 plus reference TRBV11-2 and TRBJ2-5, the full variable domain is EAGVAQSPRYKIIEKRQSVAFWCNPISGHATLYWYQQILGQGPKLLIQFQNNGVVDDSQLPKDRFSAERLKGVDSTLKIQPAKLEDSAVYLCASSWTGGSRETQYFGPGTRLLVL.

As for this clone: Other nucleotide sequences in the sample specify the same CDR3. This sequence joins TRBV7-2 and TRBJ1-2, with TRBD1 as a possible D gene (6 bases). The CDR3 length is 13 residues. V was clipped by 5 bases and J by 2 bases, with 9 bases between them. Germline CDR1 SGHTA, CDR2 FQGNSA. Here the CDR3 DNA reads TGTGCCAGCAGCCGCCAGGGGAACTATGGCTACACCTTC. It is translated as CASSRQGNYGYTF.

The chain uses TRBV5-5 and TRBJ1-6; 10 bases match TRBD1. This CDR3 comprises 16 residues. The trim removed 5 bases at V and 14 bases at J, leaving 16 bases unmatched. Germline V CDR1 and CDR2: SGHKS, YYEKEE (reference sequence). This chain's CDR3 is CASSSGTGARSGALHF. DNA of the CDR3: TGTGCCAGCAGTTCCGGGACAGGGGCTCGTTCCGGGGCCCTCCACTTT. Complete variable domain (other parts from reference TRBV5-5 and TRBJ1-6): DAGVTQSPTHLIKTRGQQVTLRCSPISGHKSVSWYQQVLGQGPQFIFQYYEKEERGRGNFPDRFSARQFPNYSSELNVNALLLGDSALYLCASSSGTGARSGALHFGNGTRLTVT.

V usage is TRBV5-4 and J usage is TRBJ1-1; no firm D call. Trimming took 4 bases from V and 7 from J, leaving 17 bases between them. This CDR3 comprises 14 residues. The germline CDR1 and CDR2 sequences are SGHNT and YYREEE (reference sequence). The CDR3 nucleotides read TGTGCCAGCAGCCCCTTGCAGGAACACTTTGAAGCTTTCTTT. Residues: CASSPLQEHFEAFF.

This clone has more than one count but fewer than ten. This sequence joins TRBV19 and TRBJ1-2, with TRBD1 matching 8 bases. With V trimmed by 9 bases and J by 4 bases, 10 bases remained unmatched. CDR3 size: 14 residues. CDR1 is LNHDA, CDR2 SQIVND, per germline (reference sequence). In DNA, the CDR3 is TGTGCCAGCCAACCGGGACAGGTGGTCTATGGCTACACCTTC. It translates to CASQPGQVVYGYTF.

This clone was detected once. The V gene is TRBV6-5, the J gene TRBJ1-1, with a possible D match to TRBD1 (5 bases). This CDR3 has 13 amino acids. Trimming pared 2 bases from V and 11 bases from J, leaving 15 bases between. Germline lookup yields CDR1 MNHEY and CDR2 SVGAGI. Here the CDR3 reads CASSYHDSVGAFF. CDR3 DNA: TGTGCCAGCAGTTACCATGACAGTGTCGGGGCTTTCTTT.

This clone was observed a single time. This chain connects TRBV30 to TRBJ1-1, with a tentative D call TRBD1 (5 bases). Trimming removed 3 bases at V and 4 bases at J, with 12 bases between. The germline V gene encodes CDR1 GTSNPN and CDR2 SVGIG (reference sequence). The CDR3 contains 13 residues. CDR3 loop: CAWRKGLGTEAFF. DNA for the CDR3: TGTGCCTGGAGAAAGGGGTTGGGCACTGAAGCTTTCTTT.

The chain joins TRBV28 to TRBJ2-7, with no clear D. The germline V gene has CDR1 MDHEN and CDR2 SYDVKM. V was clipped by 7 bases and J by 3 bases, with 10 bases between them. The CDR3 spans 12 residues. The CDR3 DNA follows: TGTGCCAGCACGACACACCACTACGAGCAGTACTTC. Translating gives CASTTHHYEQYF.

The sample holds one count of this clone. The genes are TRBV29-1 and TRBJ2-4; tentative D call: TRBD1 (5 bases). V lost 6 bases and J lost 7, with 13 bases in between. The CDR3 is 12 residues long. Germline V gene lookup returns CDR1 SQVTM and CDR2 ANQGSEA. For the CDR3, the DNA is TGCAGCGTGAAAGGGGAAATGAACATTCAGTACTTC. Residues: CSVKGEMNIQYF.

The chain employs TRBV24-1 and TRBJ2-2; D is uncertain. The CDR3 has 12 residues. In germline, CDR1 is KGHDR, CDR2 SFDVKD. The V end was cut by 2 bases, the J end by 7 bases, with 4 bases between. The CDR3 region is CATSDSVGELFF. The CDR3 DNA follows: TGTGCCACCAGTGATTCGGTCGGGGAGCTGTTTTTT.

This chain links TRBV7-2 with TRBJ2-7; tentative D call: TRBD2 (6 bases). The length of the CDR3 is 15 residues. CDR1 SGHTA and CDR2 FQGNSA come from the germline V gene. Trimming took 4 bases from V and 1 from J, leaving 14 bases between them. The CDR3 DNA reads as TGTGCCAGCAGCTCATTCGGGGGAGTGTCCTACGAGCAGTACTTC. It encodes CASSSFGGVSYEQYF.